Listed below are T cell receptor beta chains from one sample, sequenced in a study of blood T cells in healthy people across ages. TCRdb re-called the 5' RACE reads with MiXCR, one entry per CDR3 protein. This table has about 1.6 million distinct CDR3 sequences, approximately 32% appearing once. Source material: blood. The receptors shown here come from a woman aged 30 to 39 in good health. CDR3s include the opening cysteine and the closing phenylalanine or tryptophan. D genes are given only for firm matches. Expanded clones get a size class; other rows say once, few or many, or leave the size out.

clone size	J gene	D gene	V gene	CDR3 protein	CDR3 DNA
few	TRBJ2-5	NA	TRBV9	CASSVGLPLSEETQYF	TGTGCCAGCAGCGTAGGGCTTCCTCTATCCGAAGAGACCCAGTACTTC
many	TRBJ1-1	TRBD1	TRBV5-1	CASSPDRANTEAFF	TGTGCCAGCAGTCCCGACAGGGCGAACACTGAAGCTTTCTTT
few	TRBJ2-1	NA	TRBV3-1	CASSQDSGGWGGDEQFF	TGTGCCAGCAGCCAAGATTCGGGGGGCTGGGGTGGCGATGAGCAGTTCTTC
NA	TRBJ2-5	TRBD1	TRBV20-1	CSAGQGISEGETQYF	TGCAGTGCCGGACAGGGGATATCCGAAGGGGAGACCCAGTACTTC
NA	TRBJ2-1	NA	TRBV2	CASNRAEDSRFF	TGTGCCAGCAACCGGGCCGAGGATTCCCGGTTCTTC
few	TRBJ2-1	NA	TRBV6-2/TRBV6-3	CASTEPLGEQFF	TGTGCCAGCACAGAGCCTTTGGGTGAGCAGTTCTTC
NA	TRBJ2-1	NA	TRBV11-2	CASSFPRPADNEQFF	TGTGCCAGCAGCTTTCCGAGACCAGCCGACAATGAGCAGTTCTTC
NA	TRBJ1-1	NA	TRBV25-1	CASSESRASMNTEAFF	TGTGCCAGCAGTGAATCCCGGGCTTCCATGAACACTGAAGCTTTCTTT
NA	TRBJ2-2	TRBD2	TRBV20-1	CSAPWGGGNTGELFF	TGCAGTGCTCCCTGGGGGGGAGGGAACACCGGGGAGCTGTTTTTT
NA	TRBJ1-6	TRBD1	TRBV20-1	CSASRDRDYSPLHF	TGCAGTGCTAGTAGGGACAGGGATTATTCACCCCTCCACTTT
NA	TRBJ2-5	TRBD2	TRBV27	CASSWTSGGEETQYF	TGTGCCAGCAGTTGGACTAGCGGGGGGGAAGAGACCCAGTACTTC
NA	TRBJ2-1	NA	TRBV28	CASSLFLSTYNEQFF	TGTGCCAGCAGTTTATTTCTATCAACTTACAATGAGCAGTTCTTC
few	TRBJ2-2	NA	TRBV12-3/TRBV12-4	CASSLVGRGDLFF	TGTGCCAGCAGTTTAGTGGGCAGGGGCGATCTGTTTTTT
NA	TRBJ2-1	NA	TRBV20-1	CSARDPRGYEQFF	TGCAGTGCTAGAGATCCCAGGGGCTATGAGCAGTTCTTC
few	TRBJ2-3	TRBD2	TRBV25-1	CASGWGGEDTQYF	TGTGCCAGCGGGTGGGGGGGTGAAGATACGCAGTATTTT
NA	TRBJ2-1	NA	TRBV20-1	CSARRGARDEQFF	TGCAGTGCTAGACGGGGGGCCAGGGATGAGCAGTTCTTC
NA	TRBJ2-7	TRBD1	TRBV20-1	CSANDRGNEQYF	TGCAGTGCTAATGACAGGGGGAACGAGCAGTACTTC
few	TRBJ2-7	NA	TRBV6-6	CASRRIPGGGGEQYF	TGTGCCAGCAGACGAATTCCGGGCGGAGGGGGGGAGCAGTACTTC
many	TRBJ1-4	NA	TRBV20-1	CSARRDEKLFF	TGCAGTGCTCGCAGGGATGAAAAACTGTTTTTT
few	TRBJ2-3	NA	TRBV28	CASSSAWGVTDTQYF	TGTGCCAGCAGTTCGGCCTGGGGGGTCACAGATACGCAGTATTTT
NA	TRBJ2-5	TRBD1	TRBV20-1	CSAPRTGVPETQYF	TGCAGTGCTCCCCGGACAGGGGTGCCGGAGACCCAGTACTTC
NA	TRBJ1-2	NA	TRBV28	CASRRAQGFYGYTF	TGTGCCAGCAGGCGAGCCCAGGGTTTCTATGGCTACACCTTC
NA	TRBJ2-5	TRBD2	TRBV9	CASSVGGTSRGETQYF	TGTGCCAGCAGCGTGGGAGGGACTAGCAGGGGAGAGACCCAGTACTTC
NA	TRBJ1-1	NA	TRBV20-1	CSARPPAGRYTEAFF	TGCAGTGCTAGACCTCCCGCCGGACGGTACACTGAAGCTTTCTTT
few	TRBJ2-1	NA	TRBV20-1	CSARFGTDYNEQFF	TGCAGTGCTAGGTTCGGGACTGATTACAATGAGCAGTTCTTC
NA	TRBJ1-1	NA	TRBV20-1	CSARPGSDTEAFF	TGCAGTGCCCGACCGGGATCAGACACTGAAGCTTTCTTT
NA	TRBJ2-3	TRBD1	TRBV9	CASSERRTGTQYF	TGTGCCAGCAGCGAGAGACGGACAGGTACGCAGTATTTT
NA	TRBJ1-5	NA	TRBV18	CASSPPRGSGSNQPQHF	TGTGCCAGCTCACCTCCTCGGGGGAGTGGGAGCAATCAGCCCCAGCATTTT
NA	TRBJ2-1	NA	TRBV4-1	CASSQDAGDVRCHEQFF	TGCGCCAGCAGCCAAGATGCCGGGGACGTAAGATGCCATGAGCAGTTCTTC
NA	TRBJ2-2	TRBD1	TRBV5-1	CASVPGTANTGELFF	TGCGCCAGTGTGCCGGGGACAGCCAACACCGGGGAGCTGTTTTTT
NA	TRBJ2-1	NA	TRBV27	CASSLRATVNEQFF	TGTGCCAGCTCCCTACGGGCGACAGTCAATGAGCAGTTCTTC
NA	TRBJ2-3	TRBD2	TRBV6-5	CASSRTGTSGNTQYF	TGTGCCAGCAGTCGTACCGGGACTAGCGGAAATACGCAGTATTTT
NA	TRBJ2-4	NA	TRBV27	CASSLVTDSNIQYF	TGTGCCAGCAGTTTAGTTACGGATTCAAACATTCAGTACTTC
few	TRBJ1-1	NA	TRBV10-3	CASNRVLNTEAFF	TGTGCCAGTAACAGGGTTTTGAACACTGAAGCTTTCTTT
NA	TRBJ2-1	TRBD2	TRBV20-1	CSASQLAGASANEQFF	TGCAGTGCTAGCCAATTAGCGGGAGCTTCAGCAAATGAGCAGTTCTTC
NA	TRBJ2-5	NA	TRBV20-1	CSTKNDKETQYF	TGCAGTACAAAAAACGATAAAGAGACCCAGTACTTC
few	TRBJ2-3	NA	TRBV20-1	CSATSWADSSTDTQYF	TGCAGTGCTACAAGTTGGGCCGATTCTAGCACAGATACGCAGTATTTT
NA	TRBJ2-5	NA	TRBV6-1	CATTAVRETQYF	TGTGCCACTACAGCTGTCCGGGAGACCCAGTACTTC
NA	TRBJ2-2	NA	TRBV28	CASSGVSTNTGELFF	TGTGCCAGCAGTGGGGTCAGTACGAACACCGGGGAGCTGTTTTTT
NA	TRBJ1-4	NA	TRBV7-9	CASSLERQEKLFF	TGTGCCAGCAGCTTAGAACGCCAAGAAAAACTGTTTTTT
once	TRBJ1-1	TRBD1	TRBV20-1	CSPPFGQGNTEAFF	TGCAGTCCTCCGTTTGGACAGGGGAACACTGAAGCTTTCTTT
NA	TRBJ2-1	TRBD2	TRBV3-1	CASSPLLGSSGRYNEQFF	TGTGCCAGCAGCCCACTCCTCGGCTCTAGCGGAAGGTACAATGAGCAGTTCTTC
few	TRBJ2-3	NA	TRBV6-5	CASSYCWGSGTDTQYF	TGTGCCAGCAGTTACTGTTGGGGGAGTGGCACAGATACGCAGTATTTT